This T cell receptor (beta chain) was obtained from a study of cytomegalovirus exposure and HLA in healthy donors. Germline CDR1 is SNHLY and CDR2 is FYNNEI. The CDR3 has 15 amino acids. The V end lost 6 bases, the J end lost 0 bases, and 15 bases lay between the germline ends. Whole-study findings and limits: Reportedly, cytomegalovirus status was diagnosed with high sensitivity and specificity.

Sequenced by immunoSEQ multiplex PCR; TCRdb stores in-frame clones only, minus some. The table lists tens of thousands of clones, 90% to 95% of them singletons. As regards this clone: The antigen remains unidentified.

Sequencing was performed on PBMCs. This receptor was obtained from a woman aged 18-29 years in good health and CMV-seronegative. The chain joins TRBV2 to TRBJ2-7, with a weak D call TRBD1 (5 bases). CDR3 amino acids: CASSPPGSSSYEQYF. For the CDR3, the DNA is TGTGCCAGCAGCCCCCCAGGGTCCAGCTCCTACGAGCAGTACTTC.